Listed here is a single T cell receptor (beta chain). Antigen unknown. This specimen comes from a study of OX40 agonist ivuxolimab in advanced cancers. Libraries were prepared by immunoSEQ multiplex PCR; TCRdb keeps only in-frame clonotypes and omits some of them. The sample shows 62,000 or so clones, roughly 89% of them seen only once. Study findings and constraints: Low normalized clonal expansion also occurred in some nonresponding patients.

The length of the CDR3 is 14 residues. V gave up 3 bases and J gave up 4 bases; unmatched junction bases: 4. Germline-derived CDR1 and CDR2 are SGHRS and YFSETQ. V usage is TRBV5-1 and J usage is TRBJ2-5; the match to TRBD1 covers 9 bases. The material was CD4+ or CD8+ T cells sorted from blood, obtained in a trial of the OX40 agonist ivuxolimab. This TCR came from an adult with an advanced solid tumor such as melanoma, head and neck, liver or kidney cancer. The CDR3 is CASSSDRGGETQYF. The DNA for the CDR3 is TGCGCCAGCAGCTCTGACAGGGGGGGAGAGACCCAGTACTTC.